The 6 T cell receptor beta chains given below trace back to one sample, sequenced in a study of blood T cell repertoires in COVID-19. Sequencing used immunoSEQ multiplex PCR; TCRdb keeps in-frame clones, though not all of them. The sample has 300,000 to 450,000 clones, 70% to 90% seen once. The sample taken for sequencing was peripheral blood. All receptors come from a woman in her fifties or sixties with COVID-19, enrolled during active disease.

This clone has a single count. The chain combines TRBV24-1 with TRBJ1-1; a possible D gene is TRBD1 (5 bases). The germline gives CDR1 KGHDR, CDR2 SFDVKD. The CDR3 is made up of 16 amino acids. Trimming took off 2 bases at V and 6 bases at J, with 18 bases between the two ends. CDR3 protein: CATSDSQGGVFAEAFF. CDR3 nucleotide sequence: TGTGCCACCAGTGATTCCCAGGGAGGGGTTTTCGCTGAAGCTTTCTTT.

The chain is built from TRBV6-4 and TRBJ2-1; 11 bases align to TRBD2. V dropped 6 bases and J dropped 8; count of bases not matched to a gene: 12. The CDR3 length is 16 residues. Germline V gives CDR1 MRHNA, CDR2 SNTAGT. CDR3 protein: CASSENSGGARDEQFF. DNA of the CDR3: TGTGCCAGCAGCGAGAATAGCGGGGGGGCGCGCGATGAGCAGTTCTTC.

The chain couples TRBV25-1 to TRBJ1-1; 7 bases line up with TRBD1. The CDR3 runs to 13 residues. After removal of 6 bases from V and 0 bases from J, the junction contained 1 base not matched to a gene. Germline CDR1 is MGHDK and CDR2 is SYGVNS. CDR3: CASRGTVNTEAFF. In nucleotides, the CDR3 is TGTGCCAGCAGAGGGACAGTGAACACTGAAGCTTTCTTT.

The CDR3 bases are TGCAGCGGGAAGGAGGCTAGCGGGGGGGACAATGAGCAGTTCTTC. It translates to CSGKEASGGDNEQFF. This rearrangement joins TRBV29-1 to TRBJ2-1, with 12 nucleotides matching TRBD2. Per germline, CDR1 SQVTM and CDR2 ANQGSEA. The CDR3 loop spans 15 amino acids. V lost 7 bases, J lost 5 bases, and 9 bases stayed unmatched.

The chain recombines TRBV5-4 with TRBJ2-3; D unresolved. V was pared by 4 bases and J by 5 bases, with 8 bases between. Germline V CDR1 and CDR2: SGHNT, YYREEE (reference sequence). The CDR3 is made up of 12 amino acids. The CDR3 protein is CASSLIGDTQYF. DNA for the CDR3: TGTGCCAGCAGCCTTATCGGAGATACGCAGTATTTT.

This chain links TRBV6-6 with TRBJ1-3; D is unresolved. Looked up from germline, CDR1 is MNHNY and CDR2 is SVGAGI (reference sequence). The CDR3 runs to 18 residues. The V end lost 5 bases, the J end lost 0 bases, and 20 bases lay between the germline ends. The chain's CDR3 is CASSRFDRGIDSGNTIYF. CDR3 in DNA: TGTGCCAGCAGTCGTTTCGATAGAGGGATTGACTCTGGAAACACCATATATTTT.